A single sample gave rise to the 19 T cell receptor beta chains below, sequenced in a study of cytomegalovirus exposure and HLA in healthy donors. The PCR was carried out with 60 Vbeta primers and 13 Jbeta primers. The method was immunoSEQ multiplex PCR; TCRdb's version includes in-frame clones alone and lacks a portion of them. The sample has over 100,000 clones; about 70% are singletons. Sequences were obtained from PBMCs. The receptors here all came from a woman aged 25 to 39 in good health and CMV-seronegative.

A few counts support this clone. This rearrangement joins TRBV7-6 to TRBJ1-1; D ambiguous. The germline V gene encodes CDR1 SGHVS and CDR2 FNYEAQ. Between the trimmed V and J ends, which lost 2 bases and 1 base, there was a span of 8 bases. This CDR3 comprises 14 residues. The CDR3 DNA sequence: TGTGCCAGCAGCTTAACCGTGGCGAACACTGAAGCTTTCTTT. It encodes CASSLTVANTEAFF.

This chain links TRBV30 with TRBJ2-4; 7 bases fit TRBD2. With 4 bases clipped from V and 1 base from J, the junction kept 10 bases outside the gene matches. Germline values: CDR1 GTSNPN, CDR2 SVGIG (reference sequence). The CDR3 loop spans 16 amino acids. Here the CDR3 DNA reads TGTGCCTGGATCGGTGGCGGGGGATGGGCCAAAAACATTCAGTACTTC. Its protein is CAWIGGGGWAKNIQYF. Full variable domain (rest looked up from reference TRBV30 and TRBJ2-4): SQTIHQWPATLVQPVGSPLSLECTVEGTSNPNLYWYRQAAGRGLQLLFYSVGIGQISSEVPQNLSASRPQDRQFILSSKKLLLSDSGFYLCAWIGGGGWAKNIQYFGAGTRLSVL.

The rearrangement uses TRBV18 and TRBJ1-1, with 9 bases that match TRBD1. Looked up from germline, CDR1 is KGHSH and CDR2 is LQKENI. The CDR3 covers 15 residues. Unmatched junction bases numbered 3, after V lost 3 bases and J lost 1 base. The CDR3: CASSPGQGGNTEAFF. Here the CDR3 DNA reads TGTGCCAGCTCACCGGGACAGGGCGGGAACACTGAAGCTTTCTTT.

The chain has TRBV20-1 and TRBJ1-2; no clear D. Per the germline V gene, CDR1 is DFQATT and CDR2 is SNEGSKA (reference sequence). V lost 3 bases to trimming and J lost 5 bases, with 4 bases between them. CDR3 size: 10 residues. The CDR3 reads CSASNYGYTF. CDR3 in DNA: TGCAGTGCTAGTAATTATGGCTACACCTTC.

The genes are TRBV11-3 and TRBJ1-6; D gene ambiguous. The CDR3 extends over 13 amino acids. CDR1 and CDR2 from the germline V gene are SGHNT and YENEEA. V lost 1 base and J 7 bases, leaving 5 bases between the germline ends. CDR3 amino acids: CASSLVRNSPLHF. For the CDR3, the DNA is TGTGCCAGCAGCTTAGTGCGGAATTCACCCCTCCACTTT.

The chain combines TRBV7-9 with TRBJ1-2; D call uncertain. From germline, CDR1 is SEHNR and CDR2 FQNEAQ (reference sequence). The CDR3 sequence is 13 residues long. The ends were cut back, 1 base at V and 5 bases at J, with 8 bases in the middle. CDR3 protein: CASSLDFSYGYTF. In nucleotides, the CDR3 is TGTGCCAGCAGCTTAGATTTCAGTTATGGCTACACCTTC.

The chain couples TRBV25-1 to TRBJ2-7, with D maybe TRBD2 (7 bases). CDR1 and CDR2 (germline): MGHDK, SYGVNS. The CDR3 length is 13 residues. Trimming pared 5 bases from V and 2 bases from J, leaving 10 bases between. In nucleotides, the CDR3 is TGTGCCAGCAGTTGGGGGGGCACCTACGAGCAGTACTTC. Translation: CASSWGGTYEQYF.

In its sample, this clone was seen a few times. The chain is built from TRBV4-2 and TRBJ2-7, with D maybe TRBD2 (5 bases). Trimming stripped 4 bases from V and 7 bases from J, with 23 bases between. CDR1 is LGHNA and CDR2 is YNFKEQ in the germline V gene. This CDR3 is built from 16 residues. The CDR3 spells CASSPVGVLGSEEQYF. CDR3 DNA sequence: TGTGCCAGCAGCCCCGTCGGGGTGTTAGGGTCGGAGGAGCAGTACTTC.

The chain is built from TRBV9 and TRBJ1-2; tentative D call: TRBD1 (6 bases). There are 16 residues in the CDR3. The V gene's germline CDR1 is SGDLS and CDR2 YYNGEE. Trimming took off 3 bases at V and 3 bases at J, with 18 bases between the two ends. CDR3: CASSDTTGSVDYGYTF. CDR3 DNA sequence: TGTGCCAGCAGCGATACAACAGGGTCGGTTGACTATGGCTACACCTTC.

This clone showed up just a few times. The chain couples TRBV2 to TRBJ2-3; no clear D gene. The ends were cut back, 7 bases at V and 4 bases at J, with 6 bases in the middle. The length of the CDR3 is 11 residues. From germline, CDR1 is SNHLY and CDR2 FYNNEI. This chain's CDR3 is CASNRADTQYF. CDR3 DNA: TGTGCCAGCAACCGCGCAGATACGCAGTATTTT.

The chain joins TRBV13 to TRBJ1-1, with 8 bases that match TRBD1. V lost 5 bases, J lost 0 bases, and 8 bases stayed unmatched. CDR1 PRHDT and CDR2 FYEKMQ come from the germline V gene (reference sequence). The CDR3 has 16 amino acids. The CDR3 here is CASSDYVTGVNTEAFF. In DNA, the CDR3 is TGTGCCAGCAGCGACTACGTGACAGGGGTGAACACTGAAGCTTTCTTT.

The rearrangement links TRBV25-1 to TRBJ1-2; tentatively, D is TRBD1 (6 bases). The length of the CDR3 is 14 residues. Germline V gene sequence: CDR1 MGHDK, CDR2 SYGVNS. V lost 6 bases to trimming and J lost 2 bases, with 13 bases between them. CDR3 in DNA: TGTGCCAGCAGATTGACAGGAGTAAACTATGGCTACACCTTC. Translated, it gives CASRLTGVNYGYTF.

The genes are TRBV6-6 and TRBJ1-1; D gene uncertain. With 6 bases removed from V and 6 bases from J, the gap between germline ends came to 11 bases. The germline V gene encodes CDR1 MNHNY and CDR2 SVGAGI (reference sequence). The CDR3 has 12 residues. CDR3 loop: CASRSGEPEAFF. The CDR3 DNA sequence: TGTGCCAGCAGAAGCGGGGAACCTGAAGCTTTCTTT.

The chain links TRBV15 to TRBJ1-5; the match to TRBD1 covers 7 bases. This CDR3 comprises 16 residues. Germline V gives CDR1 LNHNV, CDR2 YYDKDF (reference sequence). After removal of 1 base from V and 3 bases from J, the junction contained 6 bases not matched to a gene. The CDR3 DNA is TGTGCCACCAGCAGAGTAGGGGGACAGTCCAATCAGCCCCAGCATTTT. Amino acids: CATSRVGGQSNQPQHF.

The chain recombines TRBV7-9 with TRBJ2-3, with no clear D. This CDR3 region has 17 residues. V lost 0 bases, J lost 4 bases, and 17 bases lay in between. CDR1 is SEHNR and CDR2 is FQNEAQ in the germline V gene (reference sequence). DNA for the CDR3: TGTGCCAGCAGCTTAGCGCATGACTCCTGGTCGGCAGATACGCAGTATTTT. This gives the protein CASSLAHDSWSADTQYF.

The gene calls are TRBV5-1 and TRBJ2-5; D is perhaps TRBD2 (6 bases). Germline values: CDR1 SGHRS, CDR2 YFSETQ. The CDR3 extends over 13 amino acids. The V end lost 3 bases, the J end lost 3 bases, and 9 bases lay between the germline ends. The CDR3 is CASSWRGEETQYF. In nucleotides, the CDR3 is TGCGCCAGCAGCTGGCGGGGAGAAGAGACCCAGTACTTC.

V usage is TRBV7-9 and J usage is TRBJ1-5; 8 bases match TRBD1. V lost 5 bases and J lost 7; bases outside the gene matches: 7. Germline CDR1 reads SEHNR; CDR2 reads FQNEAQ (reference sequence). The CDR3 is made up of 14 amino acids. CDR3 loop: CASSPQGEGQPQHF. For the CDR3, the DNA is TGTGCCAGCAGCCCACAGGGGGAAGGGCAGCCCCAGCATTTT.

This clone was seen once. The rearrangement links TRBV19 to TRBJ2-1; D gene unclear. Germline V gene sequence: CDR1 LNHDA, CDR2 SQIVND (reference sequence). This CDR3 comprises 13 residues. The V gene lost 0 bases and the J gene lost 9 bases, with 9 bases spanning the gap. The CDR3 DNA is TGTGCCAGTAGTATAGATCTGAGGTTTGAGCAGTTCTTC. This encodes CASSIDLRFEQFF. The variable domain in full, with the rest retrieved from reference TRBV19 and TRBJ2-1, is DGGITQSPKYLFRKEGQNVTLSCEQNLNHDAMYWYRQDPGQGLRLIYYSQIVNDFQKGDIAEGYSVSREKKESFPLTVTSAQKNPTAFYLCASSIDLRFEQFFGPGTRLTVL.

Only a few counts were recorded for this clone. V and J are TRBV25-1 and TRBJ1-1; D is ambiguous. From germline, CDR1 is MGHDK and CDR2 SYGVNS. The CDR3 runs to 17 residues. Trimming cost V 3 bases and J 3 bases, with 20 bases left between them. In DNA, the CDR3 is TGTGCCAGCAGTGATGAGGGAGGCGGGAGGTGGGACACTGAAGCTTTCTTT. The encoded protein is CASSDEGGGRWDTEAFF.